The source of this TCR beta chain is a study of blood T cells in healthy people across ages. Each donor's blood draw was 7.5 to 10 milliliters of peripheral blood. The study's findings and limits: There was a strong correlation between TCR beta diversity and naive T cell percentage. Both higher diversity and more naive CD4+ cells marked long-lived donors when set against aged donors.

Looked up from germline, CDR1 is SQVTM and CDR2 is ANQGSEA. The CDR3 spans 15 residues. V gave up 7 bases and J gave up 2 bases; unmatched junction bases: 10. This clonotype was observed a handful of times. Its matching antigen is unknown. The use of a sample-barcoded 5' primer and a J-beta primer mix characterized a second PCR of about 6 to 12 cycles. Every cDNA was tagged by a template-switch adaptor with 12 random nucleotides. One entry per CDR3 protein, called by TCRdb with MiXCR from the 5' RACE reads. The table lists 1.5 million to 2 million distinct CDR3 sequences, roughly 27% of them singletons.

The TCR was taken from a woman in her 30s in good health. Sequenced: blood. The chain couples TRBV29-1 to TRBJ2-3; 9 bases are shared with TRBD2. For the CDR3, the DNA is TGCAGCGCAGAAATAGCGGGAGAGAACACAGATACGCAGTATTTT. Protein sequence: CSAEIAGENTDTQYF.